The source of this T cell receptor beta chain is a study of blood T cells in healthy people across ages. Notes on the study in general: Among long-lived donors, naive CD4+ cells were more numerous and diversity higher than in aged donors.

The germline gives CDR1 MGHRA, CDR2 YSYEKL. The CDR3 spans 15 residues. The V and J ends lost 0 bases and 2 bases respectively, with 11 bases between them. Primed by a sample-barcoded 5' primer and a J-beta primer mix, a second PCR proceeded for roughly 7 to 12 cycles. TCRdb analysed the 5' RACE reads with MiXCR anew, one entry per CDR3 protein. The table records roughly 700,000 distinct CDR3 sequences, 25% of them present only once. A remark on this clonotype: Its target is unknown.

This sample was also put to use in a study of T cells of mothers and their children. That work states: The cDNA synthesis received all extracted RNA, at about 1.5 ug per 15 ul.

The sequence came from a boy between 10 and 17 years old in good health. This rearrangement joins TRBV4-1 to TRBJ2-7, with D perhaps given as TRBD1 or TRBD2 (5 bases each). Material: blood. The CDR3 region is CASSQEGTATYEQYF. CDR3 bases: TGCGCCAGCAGCCAAGAGGGGACGGCGACCTACGAGCAGTACTTC.